A single sample is the source of the 4 T cell receptor beta chains below, sequenced in a study of glioma-infiltrating T cells. The iRepertoire nested amplicon-rescue multiplex PCR amplified TCR alpha and beta CDR3s from RNA. TCRdb reprocessed the multiplex PCR reads via MiXCR and lists one record per CDR3 protein. The repertoire holds about 180,000 distinct CDR3 sequences, with around 45% as singletons. The sequencing input was glioma tissue, nonneoplastic brain tissue, or PBMCs (not recorded which). Receptors were obtained from a human donor with low-grade glioma or glioblastoma, undergoing nonglioma brain surgery, or in good health (not recorded which).

On this clonotype: The junction and the germline gene differ at one end; a read error may be behind it. The gene calls are TRBV28 and TRBJ2-7; D remains unclear. Germline V gene data show CDR1 as MDHEN and CDR2 as SYDVKM. This CDR3 is 15 amino acids long. CDR3 in amino acids: CASSYSAQPTYEEYF. DNA of the CDR3: TGTGCCAGCAGCTACTCCGCTCAACCTACCTACGAGGAGTACTTC.

About this clonotype: One base away lies a much larger clone, so this may be a sequencing read error. The gene calls are TRBV24-1 and TRBJ2-3, with 7 bases lining up with TRBD2. V shed 9 bases and J 0 bases; nucleotides not matched to a gene: 14. The CDR3 is 17 residues long. Germline CDR1 reads KGHDR; CDR2 reads SFDVKD. In DNA form, the CDR3 reads TGTGCCACCTTTAAGGAGGGACTAATACTTAGCACAGATACGCAGTATTTT. Its protein product is CATFKEGLILSTDTQYF.

In its sample, this clonotype was seen a few times. The chain couples TRBV20-1 to TRBJ2-1; D gene unclear. CDR3 length equals 15 residues. The germline CDR1 and CDR2 sequences are DFQATT and SNEGSKA (reference sequence). V lost 3 bases and J lost 5, with 17 bases in between. DNA of the CDR3: TGCAGTGCTAGGAAGGGTCGGAACCCCAACAATGAGCAGTTCTTC. Amino acid sequence: CSARKGRNPNNEQFF.

This chain uses TRBV28 with TRBJ2-3; D is uncertain. The CDR3 sequence is 12 residues long. V lost 2 bases and J 3 bases, leaving 3 bases between the germline ends. The germline gives CDR1 MDHEN, CDR2 SYDVKM. The CDR3: CASSLQTDTQYF. CDR3 sequence (DNA): TGTGCCAGCAGTTTACAGACAGATACGCAGTATTTT.